These 8 T cell receptor beta chains share one sample of origin, sequenced in a study of siplizumab effects on memory and regulatory T cells. Using immunoSEQ multiplex PCR, the repertoire was profiled, and TCRdb retains in-frame clones only, with some absent. The top ten hold around 0.77% of the sample, which has 100,000 or so clones, approximately 90% seen once. Sequences were obtained from Tregs sorted from blood. Source of these receptors: a human donor in good health.

This sequence joins TRBV30 and TRBJ2-7, with TRBD1 identical over 11 bases. The CDR3 extends over 14 amino acids. Germline values: CDR1 GTSNPN, CDR2 SVGIG (reference sequence). The V and J ends lost 3 bases and 2 bases, in that order; junction bases with no gene match: 3. The CDR3 is CAWRGQGAAYEQYF. In DNA form, the CDR3 reads TGTGCCTGGAGAGGACAGGGGGCGGCCTACGAGCAGTACTTC.

The rearrangement links TRBV7-2 to TRBJ2-3; D gene unclear. Germline V lookup: CDR1 SGHTA, CDR2 FQGNSA. The CDR3 contains 11 residues. The ends were cut back, 5 bases at V and 8 bases at J, with 8 bases in the middle. The CDR3 nucleotides are TGTGCCAGCAGCCCACCCGTTACGCAGTATTTT. It encodes CASSPPVTQYF.

The gene calls are TRBV27 and TRBJ2-2, with D possibly matching TRBD1 (6 bases). Germline V lookup: CDR1 MNHEY, CDR2 SMNVEV (reference sequence). V was trimmed by 6 bases and J by 5 bases, leaving 10 bases between them. This CDR3 is 13 amino acids long. The CDR3: CASRSGVTGELFF. For the CDR3, the DNA is TGTGCCAGCAGGTCAGGGGTAACCGGGGAGCTGTTTTTT.

Points on this clone: The junction shows a germline mismatch at one end, possibly a read error. The CDR3 DNA reads as TGTGCCGGCAGTTACTCGGCTATCTATGGCTACACCTTC. Its protein product is CAGSYSAIYGYTF. The V call is TRBV6-5, the J call TRBJ1-2; the D is unclear. The CDR3 contains 13 residues. The germline V gene encodes CDR1 MNHEY and CDR2 SVGAGI.

CDR3: CASSLDVSEQYF. The CDR3 bases are TGTGCCAGCAGCTTAGATGTCAGCGAGCAGTACTTC. The chain combines TRBV7-9 with TRBJ2-7; unclear D gene. The germline V gene has CDR1 SEHNR and CDR2 FQNEAQ (reference sequence). The CDR3 sequence is 12 residues long. V was clipped by 1 base and J by 6 bases, with 7 bases between them.

This rearrangement joins TRBV15 to TRBJ2-3; TRBD1 or TRBD2 may be the D gene (5 bases each). This CDR3 has 13 amino acids. Germline-derived CDR1 and CDR2 are LNHNV and YYDKDF (reference sequence). Trimming removed 6 bases at V and 6 bases at J, with 13 bases between. This chain's CDR3 is CATSRNWGDTQYF. The CDR3 DNA sequence: TGTGCCACCAGTCGAAACTGGGGGGATACGCAGTATTTT.

The V and J genes are TRBV4-2 and TRBJ2-1; D might be TRBD2 (5 bases). This CDR3 contains 15 residues. V was trimmed by 2 bases and J by 8 bases, leaving 16 bases between them. CDR1 and CDR2 (germline): LGHNA, YNFKEQ. CDR3 sequence: CASSQSRDEGYEQFF. The CDR3, as DNA: TGTGCCAGCAGCCAAAGTCGGGATGAGGGTTATGAGCAGTTCTTC.

This clone has just one count. This chain links TRBV28 with TRBJ2-5; a weak D match, TRBD2 (6 bases). The germline V gene has CDR1 MDHEN and CDR2 SYDVKM. The length of the CDR3 is 15 residues. Between the trimmed V and J ends, which lost 9 bases and 0 bases, there was a span of 17 bases. The CDR3 is CASGRRDGNQETQYF. The CDR3, as DNA: TGTGCCAGTGGGCGGCGGGACGGGAACCAAGAGACCCAGTACTTC.